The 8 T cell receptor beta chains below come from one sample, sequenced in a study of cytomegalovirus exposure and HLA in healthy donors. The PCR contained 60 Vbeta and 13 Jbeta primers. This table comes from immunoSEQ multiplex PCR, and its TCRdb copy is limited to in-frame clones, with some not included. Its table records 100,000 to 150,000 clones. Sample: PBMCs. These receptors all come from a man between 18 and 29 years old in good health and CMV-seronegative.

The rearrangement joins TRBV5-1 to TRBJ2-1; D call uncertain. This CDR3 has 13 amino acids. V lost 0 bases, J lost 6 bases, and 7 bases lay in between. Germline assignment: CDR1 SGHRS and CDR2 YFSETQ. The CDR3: CASSLVEANEQFF. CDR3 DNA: TGCGCCAGCAGCTTGGTAGAAGCCAATGAGCAGTTCTTC.

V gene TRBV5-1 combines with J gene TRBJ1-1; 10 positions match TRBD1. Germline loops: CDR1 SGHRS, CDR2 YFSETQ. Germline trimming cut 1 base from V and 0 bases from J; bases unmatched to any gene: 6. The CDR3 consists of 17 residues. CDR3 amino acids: CASSLLGTGALNTEAFF. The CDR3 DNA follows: TGCGCCAGCAGCTTGTTGGGGACAGGGGCCTTGAACACTGAAGCTTTCTTT.

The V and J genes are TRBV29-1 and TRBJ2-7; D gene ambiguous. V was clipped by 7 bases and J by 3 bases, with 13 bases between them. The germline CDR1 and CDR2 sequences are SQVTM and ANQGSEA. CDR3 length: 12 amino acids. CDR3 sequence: CSGTWQNYEQYF. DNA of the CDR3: TGCAGCGGTACCTGGCAGAACTACGAGCAGTACTTC.

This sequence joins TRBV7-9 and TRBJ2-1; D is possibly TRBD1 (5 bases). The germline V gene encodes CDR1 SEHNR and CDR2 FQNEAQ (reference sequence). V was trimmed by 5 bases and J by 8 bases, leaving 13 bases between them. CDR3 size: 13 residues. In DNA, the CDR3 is TGTGCCAGCAGCACTCTGACAGAGGATGAGCAGTTCTTC. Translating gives CASSTLTEDEQFF. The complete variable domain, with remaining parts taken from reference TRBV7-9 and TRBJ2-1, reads DTGVSQNPRHKITKRGQNVTFRCDPISEHNRLYWYRQTLGQGPEFLTYFQNEAQLEKSRLLSDRFSAERPKGSFSTLEIQRTEQGDSAMYLCASSTLTEDEQFFGPGTRLTVL.

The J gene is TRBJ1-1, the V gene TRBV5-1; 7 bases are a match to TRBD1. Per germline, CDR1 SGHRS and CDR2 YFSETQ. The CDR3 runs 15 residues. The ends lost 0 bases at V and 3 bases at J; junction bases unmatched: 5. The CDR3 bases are TGCGCCAGCAGCTTGGCCTCAGGGGGGTACACTGAAGCTTTCTTT. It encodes CASSLASGGYTEAFF. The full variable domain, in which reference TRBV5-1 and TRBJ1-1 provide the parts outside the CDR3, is KAGVTQTPRYLIKTRGQQVTLSCSPISGHRSVSWYQQTPGQGLQFLFEYFSETQRNKGNFPGRFSGRQFSNSRSEMNVSTLELGDSALYLCASSLASGGYTEAFFGQGTRLTVV.

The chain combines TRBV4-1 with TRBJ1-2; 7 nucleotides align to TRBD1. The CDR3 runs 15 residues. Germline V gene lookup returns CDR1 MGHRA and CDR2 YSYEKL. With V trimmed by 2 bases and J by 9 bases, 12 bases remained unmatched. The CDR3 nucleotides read TGCGCCAGCAGCCAATCGCCTGGGACAGCTGTACGCTACACCTTC. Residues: CASSQSPGTAVRYTF.

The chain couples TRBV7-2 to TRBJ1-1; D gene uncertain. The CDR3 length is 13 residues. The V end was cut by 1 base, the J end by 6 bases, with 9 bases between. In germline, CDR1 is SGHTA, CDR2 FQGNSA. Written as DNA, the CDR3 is TGTGCCAGCAGCTTAGTGGGGAGGGCTGAAGCTTTCTTT. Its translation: CASSLVGRAEAFF.

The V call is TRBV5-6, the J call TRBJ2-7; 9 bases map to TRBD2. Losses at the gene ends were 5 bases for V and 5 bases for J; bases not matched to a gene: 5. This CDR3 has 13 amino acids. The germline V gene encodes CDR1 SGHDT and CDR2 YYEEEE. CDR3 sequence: CASRHSGRDEQYF. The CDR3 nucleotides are TGTGCCAGCAGGCATAGCGGGAGAGACGAGCAGTACTTC.